The source of this T cell receptor (beta chain) is a study of regulatory T cells in long-lasting Graves disease. Described time point: persistent/refractory GD, antithyroid drugs over 5 years with positive TRAb. Making the TCR library involved RNA that had been extracted from PBMCs. This clonotype showed up many times. Its specificity is not known. Library construction for TCR beta used iRepertoire HTBI primers and Arm-PCR of CDR3 regions. One entry per CDR3 protein, called by TCRdb with MiXCR from the multiplex PCR reads. The sample gives a few hundred thousand distinct CDR3 sequences, 20% to 25% of which show up once; 7.1% is in the top ten. V dropped 6 bases and J dropped 5; count of bases not matched to a gene: 8. The CDR3 loop spans 15 amino acids. Whole-study findings and limits: New patients shared about a thousand public clonotypes, fewer than the roughly 2,700 shared by persistent patients. Persistent disease was characterized by preferential usage of TRBV28, TRBJ1-2 and TRBJ2-5. Persistent Graves' cases showed lower TCR diversity than newly diagnosed cases.

This rearrangement joins TRBV12-3 or TRBV12-4 to TRBJ2-7; TRBD2 matches at 12 bases. Sequenced material: peripheral blood mononuclear cells (PBMCs), taken when the disease was refractory, from a patient treated with antithyroid drugs. The source is a female donor with Graves disease. CDR3 protein: CASRLTSGSVNEQYF. The CDR3 nucleotides read TGTGCCAGCAGGCTGACTAGCGGGAGCGTAAACGAGCAGTACTTC.